Below are 7 T cell receptor beta chains sequenced from a single sample in a study of graft-versus-host responses after intestinal transplantation. Lymphocytes from graft epithelium and lamina propria were isolated. Data came from immunoSEQ multiplex PCR; TCRdb stores just in-frame clones and leaves some out. The sample holds 60,000 to 65,000 clones; approximately 88% are singletons and the top ten take 1.5% to 2%. Sequencing was performed on ileum tissue, taken roughly 390 days after transplant. These receptors came from a human patient who received an intestinal transplant, so some T cells may come from the graft donor.

V is TRBV6-4 and J is TRBJ2-3; no clear D. The CDR3 length is 15 residues. V was shortened by 0 bases and J by 1 base, with 8 bases between the two germline ends. Germline values: CDR1 MRHNA, CDR2 SNTAGT. The CDR3 region has the DNA TGTGCCAGCAGTGACTCACCTGCGGGCACAGATACGCAGTATTTT. Translation gives CASSDSPAGTDTQYF.

V gene TRBV7-6 combines with J gene TRBJ2-1; weak D call: TRBD2 (6 bases). The CDR3 has 11 residues. The germline V and J ends were trimmed by 1 base and 15 bases, with 10 bases remaining between them. Germline V gene data show CDR1 as SGHVS and CDR2 as FNYEAQ. DNA for the CDR3: TGTGCCAGCAGCTTAGGGGGGGACCTGTTCTTC. It codes for CASSLGGDLFF.

This sequence joins TRBV6-5 and TRBJ2-5; D not resolved. The V gene's germline CDR1 is MNHEY and CDR2 SVGAGI. The CDR3 has 12 amino acids. The germline V and J ends were trimmed by 8 bases and 5 bases, with 12 bases remaining between them. CDR3 nucleotide sequence: TGTGCCAGCGGAGTCCTGGGGGAGACCCAGTACTTC. Translating it yields CASGVLGETQYF.

V gene TRBV5-6 combines with J gene TRBJ1-6; weak D call: TRBD1 (5 bases). Germline V CDR1 and CDR2: SGHDT, YYEEEE. CDR3 length: 15 amino acids. V was clipped by 0 bases and J by 6 bases, with 10 bases between them. CDR3 loop: CASSLEFQGNSPLHF. The CDR3 nucleotides read TGTGCCAGCAGCTTGGAGTTCCAGGGTAATTCACCCCTCCACTTT.

The V gene is TRBV4-1, the J gene TRBJ2-7; 8 bases line up with TRBD2. V shed 4 bases, J shed 2 bases, and the junction held 7 bases outside the gene matches. The CDR3 totals 15 residues. CDR1 and CDR2 from the germline V gene are MGHRA and YSYEKL. This CDR3 is CASSREPSGPYEQYF. The CDR3 bases are TGCGCCAGCAGCCGAGAGCCTAGCGGGCCCTACGAGCAGTACTTC.

This sequence joins TRBV9 and TRBJ1-5; D perhaps matches TRBD1 (6 bases). The CDR3 totals 12 residues. Trimming took off 7 bases at V and 7 bases at J, with 12 bases between the two ends. Per the germline V gene, CDR1 is SGDLS and CDR2 is YYNGEE. The DNA of the CDR3 is TGTGCCAGCGGAAGGGGGGGACAGCCCCAGCATTTT. This sequence encodes CASGRGGQPQHF.

The rearrangement joins TRBV28 to TRBJ2-7; D unresolved. V was shortened by 5 bases and J by 2 bases, with 19 bases between the two germline ends. The CDR3 loop spans 16 amino acids. Germline V gene data show CDR1 as MDHEN and CDR2 as SYDVKM. In DNA form, the CDR3 reads TGTGCCAGCAGTCCCCCAGCCCCCGGTCATGCCTACGAGCAGTACTTC. Encoded protein: CASSPPAPGHAYEQYF.